The 17 T cell receptor beta chains given below trace back to one sample, sequenced in a study of cytomegalovirus exposure and HLA in healthy donors. The study ran its PCR with 60 Vbeta and 13 Jbeta primers. Libraries were prepared by immunoSEQ multiplex PCR; TCRdb keeps only in-frame clonotypes and omits some of them. The data show more than 75,000 clones, with 70% to 80% seen just once and 2% to 3% held by the top ten. Sequencing input: PBMCs. Every receptor here comes from a man aged 30 to 45 in good health and CMV-seronegative.

The V and J genes are TRBV30 and TRBJ2-3; D remains ambiguous. The CDR3 has 13 residues. CDR1 is GTSNPN, CDR2 SVGIG, per germline (reference sequence). Trimming stripped 0 bases from V and 4 bases from J, with 8 bases between. The CDR3 loop is CAWSVRRADTQYF. CDR3 nucleotide sequence: TGTGCCTGGAGTGTACGGAGAGCAGATACGCAGTATTTT.

The chain is built from TRBV11-2 and TRBJ2-5, with a tentative D call TRBD2 (5 bases). The J call is in doubt because the DNA end fits TRBJ2-7 better. The CDR3 covers 12 residues. Germline CDR1 and CDR2: SGHAT and FQNNGV. CDR3 sequence reads: CASSFRDYEQYF. In DNA, the CDR3 is TGTGCCAGCAGCTTCCGGGACTACGAGCAGTACTTC.

This clone was counted once. The chain recombines TRBV19 with TRBJ1-2, with no clear D. Germline V CDR1 and CDR2: LNHDA, SQIVND (reference sequence). V lost 7 bases, J lost 8 bases, and 20 bases lay in between. This CDR3 is built from 14 residues. Here the CDR3 DNA reads TGTGCCAGTACTTCCCGGAGGGAAAACGGCGGCTACACCTTC. The encoded protein is CASTSRRENGGYTF.

The genes are TRBV28 and TRBJ2-7; TRBD2 matches 8 bases. The CDR3 is 15 amino acids. The V gene's germline CDR1 is MDHEN and CDR2 SYDVKM. V shed 5 bases, J shed 1 base, and the junction held 7 bases outside the gene matches. Here the CDR3 reads CASSPGGELSYEQYF. CDR3 sequence (DNA): TGTGCCAGCAGTCCCGGGGGGGAGTTATCCTACGAGCAGTACTTC.

This rearrangement joins TRBV7-2 to TRBJ1-2; D possibly corresponds to TRBD1 (5 bases). Trimming stripped 0 bases from V and 1 base from J, with 6 bases between. CDR3 length equals 14 residues. CDR1 and CDR2 (germline): SGHTA, FQGNSA. This CDR3 reads CASSLAQGNYGYTF. For the CDR3, the DNA is TGTGCCAGCAGCTTAGCGCAGGGTAACTATGGCTACACCTTC.

Of note for this clone: Other DNA sequences in the same sample also yield this CDR3. The chain couples TRBV15 to TRBJ1-5, with D unresolved. V lost 3 bases to trimming and J lost 0 bases, with 6 bases between them. Germline CDR1 and CDR2: LNHNV and YYDKDF (reference sequence). The CDR3 contains 14 residues. In DNA, the CDR3 is TGTGCCACCAGCAGGGACTATAGCAATCAGCCCCAGCATTTT. This codes for CATSRDYSNQPQHF.

Details on this clone: At one end the junction does not follow the germline gene, possibly because of a read error. V usage is TRBV7-9 and J usage is TRBJ2-3; 9 bases are shared with TRBD2. The CDR3 is made up of 16 amino acids. Per germline, CDR1 SEHNR and CDR2 FQNEAQ (reference sequence). Written as DNA, the CDR3 is TGTTCCAGCAGCTTAGGCGGGAGGGCCGGTACAGATACGCAGTATTTT. The encoded protein is CSSSLGGRAGTDTQYF.

The chain links TRBV29-1 to TRBJ2-7; weak D call: TRBD2 (6 bases). CDR3 length: 14 residues. Per the germline V gene, CDR1 is SQVTM and CDR2 is ANQGSEA. V lost 0 bases to trimming and J lost 6 bases, with 15 bases between them. The chain's CDR3 is CSVEDRRGSAEQYF. CDR3 DNA: TGCAGCGTTGAAGATAGGAGGGGTTCGGCCGAGCAGTACTTC.

The chain joins TRBV6-5 to TRBJ2-7, with TRBD2 matching 10 bases. Germline V CDR1 and CDR2: MNHEY, SVGAGI. V shed 6 bases, J shed 3 bases, and the junction held 2 bases outside the gene matches. The CDR3 extends over 13 amino acids. The CDR3 nucleotides read TGTGCCAGCAGACTAGCGGGAATCTACGAGCAGTACTTC. Amino acids: CASRLAGIYEQYF.

The genes are TRBV19 and TRBJ2-3, with D perhaps TRBD2 (6 bases). Germline CDR1 reads LNHDA; CDR2 reads SQIVND (reference sequence). The ends were cut back, 3 bases at V and 4 bases at J, with 17 bases in the middle. CDR3 length equals 16 residues. CDR3 region: CASSIRWGGVADTQYF. DNA for the CDR3: TGTGCCAGTAGTATCCGCTGGGGCGGGGTAGCAGATACGCAGTATTTT.

The V and J genes are TRBV25-1 and TRBJ2-4; the D gene is possibly TRBD2 (5 bases). The CDR3 runs 14 residues. V gave up 5 bases and J gave up 1 base, with 9 bases separating them. Looked up from germline, CDR1 is MGHDK and CDR2 is SYGVNS. The DNA of the CDR3 is TGTGCCAGCAGTCCTCCGGGGGCCAAAAACATTCAGTACTTC. Its protein is CASSPPGAKNIQYF.

V is TRBV18 and J is TRBJ2-4; possibly TRBD2 for D (6 bases). This CDR3 spans 15 amino acids. Per germline, CDR1 KGHSH and CDR2 LQKENI. Deletions cut 3 bases from V and 0 bases from J, with 9 bases between. The DNA for the CDR3 is TGTGCCAGCTCACCCCCCGGGGGAGCCAAAAACATTCAGTACTTC. As protein: CASSPPGGAKNIQYF.

The chain joins TRBV6-6 to TRBJ2-6; 9 bases fit TRBD1. The V segment lost 6 bases and the J segment 4 bases; nucleotides outside the gene matches: 4. The CDR3 contains 15 residues. Per germline, CDR1 MNHNY and CDR2 SVGAGI (reference sequence). The CDR3 sequence is CASSGTGIGANVLTF. The CDR3 DNA reads TGTGCCAGCAGCGGGACAGGGATCGGGGCCAACGTCCTGACTTTC.

This chain links TRBV6-5 with TRBJ2-5, with TRBD2 matching 9 bases. The CDR3 sequence is 14 residues long. Trimming at V came to 6 bases and at J to 5 bases, leaving 7 bases not matched to a gene. CDR1 is MNHEY and CDR2 is SVGAGI in the germline V gene. CDR3 loop: CASSRLAVGETQYF. In DNA form, the CDR3 reads TGTGCCAGCAGCAGACTAGCGGTAGGGGAGACCCAGTACTTC.

The chain joins TRBV6-1 to TRBJ1-2; D unclear. V was clipped by 6 bases and J by 9 bases, with 8 bases between them. The CDR3 contains 10 residues. Per the germline V gene, CDR1 is MNHNS and CDR2 is SASEGT. CDR3: CASSLQSYTF. For the CDR3, the DNA is TGTGCCAGCAGCCTACAGAGCTACACCTTC.

The chain is built from TRBV28 and TRBJ2-7; D is perhaps TRBD2 (6 bases). The V end lost 6 bases, the J end lost 3 bases, and 9 bases lay between the germline ends. Germline V CDR1 and CDR2: MDHEN, SYDVKM. The CDR3 has 12 amino acids. In DNA, the CDR3 is TGTGCCAGCAGGGGCGGGATCTACGAGCAGTACTTC. The encoded protein is CASRGGIYEQYF. The full variable domain, rest sourced from reference TRBV28 and TRBJ2-7, is DVKVTQSSRYLVKRTGEKVFLECVQDMDHENMFWYRQDPGLGLRLIYFSYDVKMKEKGDIPEGYSVSREKKERFSLILESASTNQTSMYLCASRGGIYEQYFGPGTRLTVT.

V usage is TRBV4-1 and J usage is TRBJ1-3; D might be TRBD1 (5 bases). Trimming cost V 0 bases and J 0 bases, with 12 bases left between them. Per the germline V gene, CDR1 is MGHRA and CDR2 is YSYEKL. The CDR3 contains 17 residues. The CDR3 here is CASSQDSGTFSGNTIYF. In DNA form, the CDR3 reads TGCGCCAGCAGCCAAGATAGCGGGACCTTCTCTGGAAACACCATATATTTT.